What follows describes a single TCR beta chain. CDR3 length: 13 residues. Per the germline V gene, CDR1 is MNHEY and CDR2 is SMNVEV (reference sequence). Deletions cut 2 bases from V and 7 bases from J, with 12 bases between. Original methodology: Amplification of reference gene primers provided the estimated nucleated cell counts. Only in-frame clones appear in the TCRdb table, and some are missing; sequencing was by immunoSEQ multiplex PCR. V and J calls and clone size are given by that table; D and trimming were obtained from the DNA. This table has some 200,000 clones, roughly four fifths appearing once. The sample belongs to a study of blood T cell repertoires in COVID-19. Study-wide context: Samples of COVID-19 (acute and convalescent) were obtained from the United States, Italy and Spain.

The TCR sequence derives from a woman between 40 and 55 years old with acute or convalescent COVID-19. The chain links TRBV27 to TRBJ2-7; the D gene is possibly TRBD1 (6 bases). The specimen was peripheral blood. CDR3 protein: CASSLVDSAEQYF. The CDR3 DNA reads TGTGCCAGCAGTTTAGTGGACAGCGCGGAGCAGTACTTC.